These 10 T cell receptor beta chains share one sample of origin, sequenced in a study of blood T cell repertoires in COVID-19. Assay used: immunoSEQ multiplex PCR; TCRdb lists only in-frame clones, some missing. The sample yields approximately 670,000 clones, around 90% seen once. The sequencing sample was made of peripheral blood. The receptors stem from a woman younger than 35 with acute or convalescent COVID-19.

The chain employs TRBV27 and TRBJ1-1, with D unresolved. V lost 3 bases to trimming and J lost 0 bases, with 5 bases between them. This CDR3 is 13 amino acids long. Per germline, CDR1 MNHEY and CDR2 SMNVEV (reference sequence). The CDR3 DNA reads as TGTGCCAGCAGTTTGAACATGAACACTGAAGCTTTCTTT. Translation: CASSLNMNTEAFF.

The chain links TRBV2 to TRBJ2-7, with TRBD2 matching over 10 bases. The CDR3 length is 13 residues. Germline values: CDR1 SNHLY, CDR2 FYNNEI. The trim removed 10 bases at V and 4 bases at J, leaving 7 bases unmatched. CDR3 coding DNA: TGTGCCACCCAGGGTAGCGGGGGGTACGAGCAGTACTTC. Translating it yields CATQGSGGYEQYF.

The rearrangement uses TRBV6-6 and TRBJ2-7; the D gene is possibly TRBD2 (5 bases). Germline V gene data show CDR1 as MNHNY and CDR2 as SVGAGI (reference sequence). This CDR3 is built from 13 residues. The V gene lost 0 bases and the J gene lost 3 bases, with 6 bases spanning the gap. The CDR3 DNA reads TGTGCCAGCAGTTACTCGGAGGACTACGAGCAGTACTTC. This gives the protein CASSYSEDYEQYF.

This clone was counted a single time. V is TRBV19 and J is TRBJ1-5; D gene uncertain. This CDR3 has 14 amino acids. V was trimmed by 8 bases and J by 7 bases, leaving 18 bases between them. Looked up from germline, CDR1 is LNHDA and CDR2 is SQIVND (reference sequence). The CDR3 region has the DNA TGTGCCAGTGCGGGATGGGGAGCCCAACAGCCCCAGCATTTT. Its protein product is CASAGWGAQQPQHF. Variable domain in full (rest from reference TRBV19 and TRBJ1-5): DGGITQSPKYLFRKEGQNVTLSCEQNLNHDAMYWYRQDPGQGLRLIYYSQIVNDFQKGDIAEGYSVSREKKESFPLTVTSAQKNPTAFYLCASAGWGAQQPQHFGDGTRLSIL.

The genes are TRBV5-8 and TRBJ2-7, with 7 bases lining up with TRBD1. From germline, CDR1 is SGHTS and CDR2 YDEGEE. CDR3 length: 14 amino acids. The junction had 4 bases not matched to a gene; V was cut back by 0 bases and J by 4 bases. For the CDR3, the DNA is TGTGCCAGCAGCTTGGTACAGGGGTATTACGAGCAGTACTTC. It codes for CASSLVQGYYEQYF.

The J gene is TRBJ1-6, the V gene TRBV2, with 12 bases matching TRBD1. CDR3 length: 15 amino acids. V shed 4 bases, J shed 10 bases, and the junction held 5 bases outside the gene matches. CDR1 and CDR2 from the germline V gene are SNHLY and FYNNEI. The CDR3: CASSVGQGAWSPLHF. The CDR3 nucleotides are TGTGCCAGCAGTGTGGGACAGGGGGCTTGGTCACCCCTCCACTTT.

This rearrangement joins TRBV5-4 to TRBJ1-1; D is ambiguous. CDR1 is SGHNT and CDR2 is YYREEE in the germline V gene (reference sequence). V lost 0 bases and J lost 11, with 8 bases in between. CDR3 length: 11 amino acids. CDR3 sequence: CASSLGGVAFF. CDR3 nucleotide sequence: TGTGCCAGCAGCTTGGGAGGTGTCGCTTTCTTT.

The chain carries TRBV2 and TRBJ1-2; possibly TRBD1 for D (5 bases). The CDR3 spans 13 residues. The germline CDR1 and CDR2 sequences are SNHLY and FYNNEI. V was trimmed by 4 bases and J by 6 bases, leaving 12 bases between them. This CDR3 reads CASSGQGSDGYTF. CDR3 nucleotides: TGTGCCAGCAGTGGGCAGGGATCAGATGGCTACACCTTC.

CDR3 DNA sequence: TGTGCCAGCAGCCCCGATGGGGGGGCCGGCACAGATACGCAGTATTTT. Translating it yields CASSPDGGAGTDTQYF. The J gene is TRBJ2-3, the V gene TRBV9, with TRBD2 as a possible D gene (7 bases). Trimming removed 4 bases from V and 1 base from J, with 16 bases in between. Germline V gene lookup returns CDR1 SGDLS and CDR2 YYNGEE. The CDR3 is 16 amino acids. Looking up the rest from reference TRBV9 and TRBJ2-3 gives the full variable domain: DSGVTQTPKHLITATGQRVTLRCSPRSGDLSVYWYQQSLDQGLQFLIQYYNGEERAKGNILERFSAQQFPDLHSELNLSSLELGDSALYFCASSPDGGAGTDTQYFGPGTRLTVL.

J is TRBJ2-6 and V is TRBV2; D might be TRBD1 (6 bases). This CDR3 contains 16 residues. Germline V gene data show CDR1 as SNHLY and CDR2 as FYNNEI. V lost 0 bases and J lost 0, with 6 bases in between. Here the CDR3 reads CASSEAGGSGANVLTF. The CDR3 bases are TGTGCCAGCAGTGAAGCAGGGGGCTCTGGGGCCAACGTCCTGACTTTC.